This entry lists 30 T cell receptor beta chains sequenced from one sample in a study of blood T cell repertoires in COVID-19. The method was immunoSEQ multiplex PCR; TCRdb's version includes in-frame clones alone and lacks a portion of them. In the table there are roughly 300,000 clones, approximately 89% of which are singletons. The sequenced sample consisted of peripheral blood. All receptors come from a woman aged 45-65 years who had recovered from COVID-19.

This clone was detected only a few times. The J gene is TRBJ2-7, the V gene TRBV30; no definite D call. V lost 3 bases and J lost 1, with 10 bases in between. The V gene's germline CDR1 is GTSNPN and CDR2 SVGIG (reference sequence). The CDR3 has 13 amino acids. This CDR3 is CAWRHAASYEQYF. The CDR3 nucleotides read TGTGCCTGGAGACACGCGGCTTCCTACGAGCAGTACTTC.

With respect to this clone: Other DNA sequences of this sample code for an identical CDR3. The chain couples TRBV5-1 to TRBJ2-1, with 7 nucleotides matching TRBD1. The CDR3 runs to 15 residues. CDR1 is SGHRS and CDR2 is YFSETQ in the germline V gene. V shed 0 bases and J 0 bases; nucleotides not matched to a gene: 0. The CDR3 DNA follows: TGCGCCAGCAGCTTGGGACAGGGCTCCTACAATGAGCAGTTCTTC. Protein sequence: CASSLGQGSYNEQFF.

The chain carries TRBV4-3 and TRBJ1-2; 7 positions agree with TRBD1. V was pared by 3 bases and J by 4 bases, with 8 bases of the junction left unmatched. This CDR3 has 15 amino acids. The V gene's germline CDR1 is LGHNA and CDR2 YSLEER. The CDR3 DNA reads TGCGCCAGCAGCCAGGACGACAGGGAGGTCTATGGCTACACCTTC. Residues: CASSQDDREVYGYTF.

V is TRBV7-9 and J is TRBJ1-2; D is unresolved. This CDR3 comprises 15 residues. V was cut by 1 base and J by 3 bases, with 12 bases left in between. Germline CDR1 is SEHNR and CDR2 is FQNEAQ (reference sequence). CDR3: CASSLGAAADYGYTF. For the CDR3, the DNA is TGTGCCAGCAGCTTAGGAGCTGCGGCTGACTATGGCTACACCTTC.

J is TRBJ1-4 and V is TRBV2; D call uncertain. The ends were cut back, 5 bases at V and 8 bases at J, with 18 bases in the middle. The germline V gene encodes CDR1 SNHLY and CDR2 FYNNEI. The CDR3 has 15 amino acids. CDR3 in DNA: TGTGCCAGCAGTAGGAGGACTGCCAGTTCCGAAAAACTGTTTTTT. It codes for CASSRRTASSEKLFF.

This chain joins TRBV28 and TRBJ2-3; 9 nucleotides line up with TRBD2. The CDR3 covers 15 residues. Germline V gene sequence: CDR1 MDHEN, CDR2 SYDVKM. In DNA form, the CDR3 reads TGTGGGGCGGCGGGGGGGCTCTGGGGCACAGATACGCAGTATTTT. It encodes CGAAGGLWGTDTQYF.

The sample holds a few counts of this clone. The V gene is TRBV5-4, the J gene TRBJ1-2; TRBD1 matches at 8 bases. Trimming removed 4 bases from V and 3 bases from J; junction bases left unmatched: 5. The CDR3 spans 14 residues. In germline, CDR1 is SGHNT, CDR2 YYREEE (reference sequence). The CDR3 reads CASSPRGRDYGYTF. The CDR3 DNA sequence: TGTGCCAGCAGCCCCAGGGGGCGGGACTATGGCTACACCTTC.

This clone has only one observation. The chain carries TRBV29-1 and TRBJ2-1; 11 nucleotides agree with TRBD2. The V gene end was trimmed by 6 bases and the J gene end by 0 bases; junction bases not matched to a gene: 4. The length of the CDR3 is 15 residues. The germline gives CDR1 SQVTM, CDR2 ANQGSEA. CDR3: CSVLTSGSSYNEQFF. CDR3 bases: TGCAGCGTGCTCACTAGCGGGAGCTCCTACAATGAGCAGTTCTTC.

The chain combines TRBV10-3 with TRBJ1-1, with a tentative D call TRBD1 (6 bases). The V gene lost 10 bases and the J gene lost 0 bases, with 15 bases spanning the gap. The CDR3 is made up of 14 amino acids. The germline gives CDR1 ENHRY, CDR2 SYGVKD. For the CDR3, the DNA is TGTGCCAGTCAGGACAGACACTTGAACACTGAAGCTTTCTTT. Translation: CASQDRHLNTEAFF.

A few counts support this clone. The chain employs TRBV10-1 and TRBJ2-2; the D gene is possibly TRBD1 (5 bases). CDR3 length: 12 amino acids. V dropped 10 bases and J dropped 1 base, with 7 bases sitting between them. Germline CDR1 is WNHNN and CDR2 is SYGVQD (reference sequence). The CDR3 region is CATQGNTGELFF. The CDR3 DNA reads TGCGCCACCCAGGGGAACACCGGGGAGCTGTTTTTT.

The CDR3 bases are TGTGCCAGCAGTTCCGGGACAGGGACGATAAGCGGCTACACCTTC. Translation: CASSSGTGTISGYTF. This rearrangement joins TRBV28 to TRBJ1-2; TRBD1 matches 9 bases. J was trimmed by 8 bases and V by 4 bases; bases with no gene match: 11. Germline loops: CDR1 MDHEN, CDR2 SYDVKM. The CDR3 runs 15 residues.

The chain joins TRBV28 to TRBJ1-6, with 9 bases aligning to TRBD1. Unmatched junction bases numbered 6, after V lost 5 bases and J lost 7 bases. This CDR3 region has 15 residues. CDR1 and CDR2 (germline): MDHEN, SYDVKM. CDR3 DNA sequence: TGTGCCAGCAGTGGGGGGACAGGGACAAATTCACCCCTCCACTTT. Translated: CASSGGTGTNSPLHF.

This clone has only a few counts. CDR3 nucleotide sequence: TGTGCCAGCAGCTCCCGGACTTCAGACAATGAGCAGTTCTTC. Translated, it gives CASSSRTSDNEQFF. V gene TRBV3-1 (or the pseudogene TRBV3-2) combines with J gene TRBJ2-1, with D possibly TRBD2 on 5 matching bases. Deletions cut 5 bases from V and 5 bases from J, with 13 bases between. Looked up from germline, CDR1 is LGHDT and CDR2 is YNNKEL (reference sequence). This CDR3 has 14 residues.

This chain connects TRBV7-2 to TRBJ1-1; D may be TRBD1 (5 bases). V gave up 6 bases and J gave up 4 bases, with 15 bases separating them. The CDR3 contains 14 residues. Germline loops: CDR1 SGHTA, CDR2 FQGNSA. This CDR3 is CASRHGGVSTEAFF. The CDR3 DNA is TGTGCCAGCAGACACGGGGGGGTTAGCACTGAAGCTTTCTTT.

This chain uses TRBV19 with TRBJ2-1; a possible D gene is TRBD2 (6 bases). The germline V gene has CDR1 LNHDA and CDR2 SQIVND (reference sequence). V was trimmed by 4 bases and J by 5 bases, leaving 12 bases between them. The CDR3 has 14 residues. The CDR3 region has the DNA TGTGCCAGTAGTAAAGAGGGACTCAACAATGAGCAGTTCTTC. This sequence encodes CASSKEGLNNEQFF.

This chain links TRBV5-4 with TRBJ1-4; D is unclear. Between the trimmed V and J ends, which lost 0 bases and 5 bases, there was a span of 14 bases. The CDR3 extends over 16 amino acids. Looked up from germline, CDR1 is SGHNT and CDR2 is YYREEE (reference sequence). Here the CDR3 DNA reads TGTGCCAGCAGCTTGGGTTATGGTCCTAGGAATGAAAAACTGTTTTTT. Protein sequence: CASSLGYGPRNEKLFF.

This clone was counted a single time. CDR3 nucleotides: TGTGCCAGCAGTTTGGGTTTGGGACAGGGCCTTGGCTACACCTTC. This sequence encodes CASSLGLGQGLGYTF. The chain joins TRBV28 to TRBJ1-2; TRBD1 matches 9 bases. CDR3 length: 15 residues. Germline V CDR1 and CDR2: MDHEN, SYDVKM. Trimming took 3 bases from V and 7 from J; bases not matched to a gene: 9.

The V call is TRBV19, the J call TRBJ2-7, with 9 bases aligning to TRBD1. There are 13 residues in the CDR3. V was pared by 8 bases and J by 3 bases, with 5 bases of the junction left unmatched. The germline V gene has CDR1 LNHDA and CDR2 SQIVND (reference sequence). This CDR3 is CASGRGQGYEQYF. The CDR3 nucleotides are TGTGCCAGTGGCAGGGGACAGGGCTACGAGCAGTACTTC.

The chain joins TRBV29-1 to TRBJ2-7; TRBD1 matches at 9 bases. The CDR3 is 14 residues long. The ends lost 1 base at V and 3 bases at J; junction bases unmatched: 4. Germline CDR1 SQVTM, CDR2 ANQGSEA. The DNA of the CDR3 is TGCAGCGTTGAAGCGGGACAGGGAGACTACGAGCAGTACTTC. This sequence encodes CSVEAGQGDYEQYF.

The gene calls are TRBV6-5 and TRBJ2-4; D not certain. CDR1 and CDR2 (germline): MNHEY, SVGAGI. V was pared by 6 bases and J by 6 bases, with 15 bases between. CDR3 length: 14 amino acids. CDR3 sequence (DNA): TGTGCCAGCAGCTCGCCCAACTTTGGAAACATTCAGTACTTC. Translating gives CASSSPNFGNIQYF.

The chain combines TRBV7-8 with TRBJ1-1; D unresolved. The CDR3 covers 13 residues. V was clipped by 4 bases and J by 3 bases, with 9 bases between them. Germline V lookup: CDR1 SGHVS, CDR2 FQNEAQ. The CDR3: CASSSHRDTEAFF. The CDR3, as DNA: TGTGCCAGCAGCTCACACCGGGACACTGAAGCTTTCTTT. The variable domain in full, with the rest retrieved from reference TRBV7-8 and TRBJ1-1, is GAGVSQSPRYKVAKRGQDVALRCDPISGHVSLFWYQQALGQGPEFLTYFQNEAQLDKSGLPSDRFFAERPEGSVSTLKIQRTQQEDSAVYLCASSSHRDTEAFFGQGTRLTVV.

The chain couples TRBV24-1 to TRBJ1-5; D possibly corresponds to TRBD1 (5 bases). The CDR3 is 16 amino acids. The germline V gene has CDR1 KGHDR and CDR2 SFDVKD. Trimming removed 2 bases from V and 6 bases from J, with 16 bases in between. The CDR3: CATSDSLRGRGQPQHF. The CDR3 bases are TGTGCCACCAGTGATTCCCTTCGGGGGAGAGGTCAGCCCCAGCATTTT.

The chain is built from TRBV28 and TRBJ1-5; 7 bases line up with TRBD1. This CDR3 is 13 amino acids long. Unmatched junction bases numbered 11, after V lost 9 bases and J lost 9 bases. Per the germline V gene, CDR1 is MDHEN and CDR2 is SYDVKM. CDR3 bases: TGTGCCAGTCACGGGACAGTAGGGTGGCCCCAGCATTTT. This translates into CASHGTVGWPQHF. The variable domain in full, with the rest retrieved from reference TRBV28 and TRBJ1-5, is DVKVTQSSRYLVKRTGEKVFLECVQDMDHENMFWYRQDPGLGLRLIYFSYDVKMKEKGDIPEGYSVSREKKERFSLILESASTNQTSMYLCASHGTVGWPQHFGDGTRLSIL.

The V call is TRBV7-2, the J call TRBJ1-5, with D uncertain. Trimming removed 3 bases at V and 5 bases at J, with 8 bases between. The CDR3 extends over 13 amino acids. The germline V gene encodes CDR1 SGHTA and CDR2 FQGNSA. The DNA for the CDR3 is TGTGCCAGCAGCTTTTCTGCAGATCAGCCCCAGCATTTT. It is translated as CASSFSADQPQHF.

The V gene is TRBV7-2, the J gene TRBJ1-2; D not certain. V gave up 4 bases and J gave up 5 bases, with 14 bases separating them. CDR3 size: 14 residues. Germline-derived CDR1 and CDR2 are SGHTA and FQGNSA. CDR3 DNA sequence: TGTGCCAGCAGCTCACCGGGAACGTCTTATGGCTACACCTTC. Translated, it gives CASSSPGTSYGYTF. Full variable domain (rest looked up from reference TRBV7-2 and TRBJ1-2): GAGVSQSPSNKVTEKGKDVELRCDPISGHTALYWYRQSLGQGLEFLIYFQGNSAPDKSGLPSDRFSAERTGGSVSTLTIQRTQQEDSAVYLCASSSPGTSYGYTFGSGTRLTVV.

The rearrangement links TRBV28 to TRBJ2-1, with 7 bases that match TRBD2. The V and J ends lost 7 bases and 4 bases, in that order; junction bases with no gene match: 7. The CDR3 covers 14 residues. Looked up from germline, CDR1 is MDHEN and CDR2 is SYDVKM. The CDR3 nucleotides read TGTGCCAGCACCCCGGCCGGGGGGTACAATGAGCAGTTCTTC. This codes for CASTPAGGYNEQFF. The full variable domain, its missing parts supplied by reference TRBV28 and TRBJ2-1, is DVKVTQSSRYLVKRTGEKVFLECVQDMDHENMFWYRQDPGLGLRLIYFSYDVKMKEKGDIPEGYSVSREKKERFSLILESASTNQTSMYLCASTPAGGYNEQFFGPGTRLTVL.

In this sample, this clone turned up a few times. The chain carries TRBV4-3 and TRBJ1-5; D possibly corresponds to TRBD1 (6 bases). Germline CDR1 and CDR2: LGHNA and YSLEER. Trimming removed 3 bases at V and 7 bases at J, with 13 bases between. The CDR3 totals 14 residues. CDR3 coding DNA: TGCGCCAGCAGCCAGCAGGGGACGGGGCAGCCCCAGCATTTT. Residues: CASSQQGTGQPQHF.

CDR3 in amino acids: CSVQTGGGQPQHF. The DNA for the CDR3 is TGCAGCGTTCAGACAGGGGGAGGTCAGCCCCAGCATTTT. The gene calls are TRBV29-1 and TRBJ1-5; 9 bases align to TRBD1. V was clipped by 5 bases and J by 6 bases; unmatched bases: 5. Germline V lookup: CDR1 SQVTM, CDR2 ANQGSEA. The length of the CDR3 is 13 residues. Complete variable domain (other parts from reference TRBV29-1 and TRBJ1-5): SAVISQKPSRDICQRGTSLTIQCQVDSQVTMMFWYRQQPGQSLTLIATANQGSEATYESGFVIDKFPISRPNLTFSTLTVSNMSPEDSSIYLCSVQTGGGQPQHFGDGTRLSIL.

The chain carries TRBV2 and TRBJ2-7; maybe TRBD2 (6 bases). Germline CDR1 is SNHLY and CDR2 is FYNNEI. Trimming stripped 8 bases from V and 6 bases from J, with 17 bases between. The CDR3 is 13 residues long. The CDR3 DNA sequence: TGTGCCAGCGGAGGCTGGCGGGGCAGCGAGCAGTACTTC. Protein product: CASGGWRGSEQYF.

The chain links TRBV30 to TRBJ2-7, with a weak D call TRBD1 (5 bases). CDR1 and CDR2 (germline): GTSNPN, SVGIG (reference sequence). This CDR3 has 14 amino acids. Trimming took off 4 bases at V and 5 bases at J, with 18 bases between the two ends. The CDR3 DNA reads as TGTGCCTGGAAGAGGACAAGGGCTTCCGACGAGCAGTACTTC. Its protein product is CAWKRTRASDEQYF.